Below, 5 T cell receptor beta chains from the same sample are listed, as sequenced in a study of OX40 agonist ivuxolimab in advanced cancers. Profiling relied on immunoSEQ multiplex PCR, and the TCRdb table lists in-frame clones only, not all of them. The table lists tens of thousands of clones, 75% to 90% of them singletons. Source: CD4+ or CD8+ T cells sorted from blood, taken in a trial of the OX40 agonist ivuxolimab. The receptors shown here come from an adult with an advanced solid tumor such as melanoma, head and neck, liver or kidney cancer.

The genes are TRBV30 and TRBJ2-3; D is undetermined. The CDR3 totals 11 residues. Trimming took 5 bases from V and 1 from J, leaving 4 bases between them. Germline-derived CDR1 and CDR2 are GTSNPN and SVGIG (reference sequence). The DNA for the CDR3 is TGTGCCTGGGGGGGCACAGATACGCAGTATTTT. Its translation is CAWGGTDTQYF.

Notes on this clone: At the DNA level, this CDR3 is encoded by other sequences in the same sample as well. The chain couples TRBV7-2 to TRBJ2-2; the D is unclear. The V gene's germline CDR1 is SGHTA and CDR2 FQGNSA. V was trimmed by 5 bases and J by 5 bases, leaving 6 bases between them. CDR3 length: 12 residues. The CDR3 loop reads CASSLRTGELFF. The DNA for the CDR3 is TGTGCCAGCAGCCTGAGGACCGGGGAGCTGTTTTTT.

This chain links TRBV28 with TRBJ2-1, with 7 bases that match TRBD1. Trimming at V came to 7 bases and at J to 8 bases, leaving 14 bases not matched to a gene. The germline V gene encodes CDR1 MDHEN and CDR2 SYDVKM. The length of the CDR3 is 15 residues. The CDR3 coding sequence is TGTGCCAGCACCGAAGACAGGGAGACACTGGATGAGCAGTTCTTC. Protein sequence: CASTEDRETLDEQFF.

V gene TRBV30 combines with J gene TRBJ2-7; 13 bases fit TRBD2. The germline V gene has CDR1 GTSNPN and CDR2 SVGIG (reference sequence). Losses at the gene ends were 0 bases for V and 7 bases for J; bases not matched to a gene: 15. CDR3 size: 18 residues. The CDR3 nucleotides are TGTGCCTGGAGTGTAGATCGTGGACTAGCGGGAGTGTTTGGGGAGCAGTACTTC. Its protein is CAWSVDRGLAGVFGEQYF.

The CDR3 DNA reads TGTGCCAGCAGCCAAGGGGAGCGGGGGTCCGGGCAGTACTTC. This encodes CASSQGERGSGQYF. V usage is TRBV4-2 and J usage is TRBJ2-7; 8 positions match TRBD2. The junction had 8 bases not matched to a gene; V was cut back by 1 base and J by 9 bases. This CDR3 has 14 amino acids. In germline, CDR1 is LGHNA, CDR2 YNFKEQ.